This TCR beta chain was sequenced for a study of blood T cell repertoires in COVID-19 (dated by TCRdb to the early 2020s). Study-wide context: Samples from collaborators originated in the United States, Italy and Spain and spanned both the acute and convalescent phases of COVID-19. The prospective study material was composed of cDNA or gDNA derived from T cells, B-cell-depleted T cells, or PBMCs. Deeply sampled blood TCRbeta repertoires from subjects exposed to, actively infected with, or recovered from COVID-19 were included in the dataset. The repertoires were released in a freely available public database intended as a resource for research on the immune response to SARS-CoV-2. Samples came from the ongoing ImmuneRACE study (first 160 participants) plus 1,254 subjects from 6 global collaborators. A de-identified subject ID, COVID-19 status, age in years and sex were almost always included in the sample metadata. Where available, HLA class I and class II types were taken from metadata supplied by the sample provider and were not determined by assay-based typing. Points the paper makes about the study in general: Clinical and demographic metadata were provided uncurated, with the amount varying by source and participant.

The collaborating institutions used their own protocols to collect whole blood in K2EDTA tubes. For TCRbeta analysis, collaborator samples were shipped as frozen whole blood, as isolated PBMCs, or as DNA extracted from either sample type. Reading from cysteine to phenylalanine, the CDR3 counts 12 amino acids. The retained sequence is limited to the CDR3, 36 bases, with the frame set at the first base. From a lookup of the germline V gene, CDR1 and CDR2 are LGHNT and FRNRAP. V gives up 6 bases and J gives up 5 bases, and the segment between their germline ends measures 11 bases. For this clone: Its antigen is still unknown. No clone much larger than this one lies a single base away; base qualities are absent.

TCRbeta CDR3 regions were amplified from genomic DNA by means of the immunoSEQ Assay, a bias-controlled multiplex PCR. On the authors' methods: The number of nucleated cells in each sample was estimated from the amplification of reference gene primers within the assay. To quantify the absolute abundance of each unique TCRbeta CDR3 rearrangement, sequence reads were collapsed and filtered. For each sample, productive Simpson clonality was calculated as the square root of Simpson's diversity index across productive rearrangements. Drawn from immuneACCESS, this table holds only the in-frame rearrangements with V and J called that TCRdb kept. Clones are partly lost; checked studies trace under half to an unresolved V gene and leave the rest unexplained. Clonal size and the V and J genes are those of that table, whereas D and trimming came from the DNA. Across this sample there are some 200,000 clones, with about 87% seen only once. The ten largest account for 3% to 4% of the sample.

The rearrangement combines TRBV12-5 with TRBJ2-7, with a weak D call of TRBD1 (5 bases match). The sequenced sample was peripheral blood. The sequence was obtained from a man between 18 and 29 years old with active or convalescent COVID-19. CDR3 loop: CASGLQGNEQYF. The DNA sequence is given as TGTGCTAGTGGCCTCCAGGGAAACGAGCAGTACTTC.